A selection of T cell receptor beta chains follows, all from one sample in a study of identical twins. In TCRdb, the 5' RACE reads were re-called with MiXCR into one record per CDR3 protein. The sample consists of approximately 1.8 million distinct CDR3 sequences, about 31% of them appearing once. The specimen sequenced was cord blood. All receptors come from a newborn girl in good health. The CDR3 runs from the conserved cysteine through the conserved F or W. The D gene is left open where the match is weak. For some rows the clone size is stated as once, few or many, or as a class when expanded; others skip it.

CDR3 length	clone size	D gene	V gene	J gene	CDR3 protein	CDR3 DNA
14	many	TRBD2	TRBV3-1	TRBJ2-7	CASGGSGSNYEQYF	TGTGCCAGCGGGGGTAGCGGGAGTAACTACGAGCAGTACTTC
18	.	.	TRBV6-1	TRBJ2-1	CASSPRALDSILQAGQFF	TGTGCCAGCAGCCCCCGGGCCCTGGACTCGATCCTACAAGCCGGGCAGTTCTTC
19	few	TRBD2	TRBV20-1	TRBJ2-3	CSARASGTSGRGGTDTQYF	TGCAGTGCTAGAGCATCCGGCACTAGCGGGAGAGGGGGCACAGATACGCAGTATTTT
17	.	TRBD2	TRBV6-6	TRBJ2-6	CASTYRTSDSGANVLTF	TGTGCCAGCACCTATCGGACTAGCGACTCTGGGGCCAACGTCCTGACTTTC
15	few	.	TRBV4-2	TRBJ2-3	CASSQVRTAADTQYF	TGTGCCAGCAGCCAAGTCCGGACTGCTGCAGATACGCAGTATTTT
13	.	TRBD2	TRBV20-1	TRBJ2-1	CRGLAGSYNEQFF	TGCAGAGGACTAGCGGGCTCCTACAATGAGCAGTTCTTC
13	few	.	TRBV6-6	TRBJ2-3	CASSRTPADTQYF	TGTGCCAGCTCGCGGACTCCAGCGGATACGCAGTATTTT
18	few	.	TRBV14	TRBJ2-1	CASSQDPLPRASYNEQFF	TGTGCCAGCAGCCAAGATCCCCTCCCTAGGGCGTCCTACAATGAGCAGTTCTTC
17	few	TRBD2	TRBV20-1	TRBJ2-1	CSARDPRLAGVYNEQFF	TGCAGTGCTAGAGATCCCAGACTAGCGGGGGTTTACAATGAGCAGTTCTTC
14	.	TRBD2	TRBV20-1	TRBJ2-7	CSASIVAGTYEQYF	TGCAGTGCTAGCATCGTAGCGGGGACCTACGAGCAGTACTTC
17	.	TRBD2	TRBV28	TRBJ2-7	CASSFQPERERSYEQYF	TGTGCCAGCAGTTTCCAACCGGAGCGGGAGCGGTCCTACGAGCAGTACTTC
17	few	TRBD2	TRBV7-2	TRBJ2-1	CASSLLFGTSGYNEQFF	TGTGCCAGCAGCTTACTCTTTGGGACTAGCGGCTACAATGAGCAGTTCTTC
9	few	.	TRBV20-1	TRBJ2-7	CSAGTEQYF	TGCAGTGCTGGTACCGAGCAGTACTTC
14	few	.	TRBV3-1	TRBJ1-2	CASSPVGPNYGYTF	TGTGCCAGCAGTCCGGTGGGCCCCAACTATGGCTACACCTTC
18	.	TRBD2	TRBV27	TRBJ2-3	CASSPLAGGPPSTDTQYF	TGTGCCAGCAGCCCCTTAGCGGGAGGACCGCCTAGCACAGATACGCAGTATTTT
15	few	.	TRBV4-1	TRBJ1-1	CASSQEGLRNTEAFF	TGCGCCAGCAGCCAAGAGGGGCTGCGGAACACTGAAGCTTTCTTT
13	.	.	TRBV20-1	TRBJ2-7	CSARVPGLIEQYF	TGCAGTGCTAGAGTCCCGGGACTCATCGAGCAGTACTTC
14	few	.	TRBV30	TRBJ1-2	CACRGIGTRYGYTF	TGTGCCTGCCGAGGGATCGGGACGCGCTATGGCTACACCTTC
13	.	TRBD2	TRBV20-1	TRBJ2-2	CSADSGGAGELFF	TGCAGTGCAGATAGCGGGGGGGCCGGGGAGCTGTTTTTT
16	.	.	TRBV9	TRBJ2-2	CAISGGGGMVTGELFF	TGTGCCATCAGCGGAGGGGGGGGAATGGTCACCGGGGAGCTGTTTTTT
13	few	.	TRBV2	TRBJ2-7	CASKINQGYEQYF	TGTGCCAGCAAGATAAACCAGGGTTACGAGCAGTACTTC
12	.	TRBD1	TRBV20-1	TRBJ1-3	CSAHRGGNTIYF	TGCAGTGCTCACAGGGGTGGAAACACCATATATTTT
16	few	TRBD2	TRBV4-1	TRBJ2-7	CASSPGLARRNYEQYF	TGCGCCAGCAGCCCGGGACTAGCGAGGAGAAACTACGAGCAGTACTTC
16	.	TRBD2	TRBV4-1	TRBJ2-1	CASSQDLRGGYNEQFF	TGCGCCAGCAGCCAAGATCTCCGCGGGGGTTACAATGAGCAGTTCTTC
13	.	.	TRBV7-9	TRBJ1-2	CASSLERHYGYTF	TGTGCCAGCAGCTTAGAACGGCACTATGGCTACACCTTC
14	few	TRBD1	TRBV20-1	TRBJ1-5	CSARWTGSNQPQHF	TGCAGTGCTAGATGGACAGGGAGCAATCAGCCCCAGCATTTT
19	few	TRBD2	TRBV3-1	TRBJ2-1	CASSQDLLTSGTPYNEQFF	TGTGCCAGCAGCCAAGATCTCTTAACTAGCGGGACCCCCTACAATGAGCAGTTCTTC
16	few	TRBD2	TRBV28	TRBJ2-3	CASSHLAGEVTDTQYF	TGTGCCAGCAGCCATCTAGCGGGAGAGGTTACAGATACGCAGTATTTT
14	once	.	TRBV20-1	TRBJ1-5	CSARQPFSNQPQHF	TGCAGTGCCAGACAACCCTTTAGCAATCAGCCCCAGCATTTT
13	.	.	TRBV21-1	TRBJ1-6	CASSKQGNSPLHF	TGTGCCAGCAGCAAACAGGGTAATTCACCCCTCCACTTT
15	.	TRBD1	TRBV25-1	TRBJ1-2	CASSESRTGADGYTF	TGTGCCAGCAGTGAATCCCGGACAGGCGCTGATGGCTACACCTTC
9	few	.	TRBV24-1	TRBJ1-5	CDSNQPQHF	TGTGACAGCAATCAGCCCCAGCATTTT
13	.	.	TRBV29-1	TRBJ1-2	CSVAPLRVYGYTF	TGCAGCGTGGCACCCCTTAGGGTCTATGGCTACACCTTC
14	few	.	TRBV20-1	TRBJ1-4	CSAAETGPNEKLFF	TGCAGTGCTGCGGAGACAGGCCCTAATGAAAAACTGTTTTTT
17	few	TRBD2	TRBV28	TRBJ2-3	CASSLYSYSGSTDTQYF	TGTGCCAGCAGTTTATACTCCTATAGCGGGAGCACAGATACGCAGTATTTT
15	.	.	TRBV4-1	TRBJ2-1	CASSQPGSSYNEQFF	TGCGCCAGCAGCCAACCGGGGAGCTCCTACAATGAGCAGTTCTTC
14	few	.	TRBV28	TRBJ1-4	CASSLMGGNEKLFF	TGTGCCAGCAGTTTAATGGGGGGTAATGAAAAACTGTTTTTT
15	many	TRBD2	TRBV12-3/TRBV12-4	TRBJ2-3	CASSLSAGVADTQYF	TGTGCCAGCAGTTTATCGGCGGGAGTGGCTGATACGCAGTATTTT
13	few	TRBD1	TRBV20-1	TRBJ1-1	CSARTGTAPEAFF	TGCAGTGCCCGAACCGGGACAGCCCCTGAAGCTTTCTTT
15	.	.	TRBV4-1	TRBJ1-1	CASSRLTGMNTEAFF	TGCGCCAGCAGCCGCCTGACGGGGATGAACACTGAAGCTTTCTTT
15	.	.	TRBV5-6	TRBJ2-2	CASSFYRVDTGELFF	TGTGCCAGCAGCTTTTACAGGGTTGACACCGGGGAGCTGTTTTTT
16	.	.	TRBV24-1	TRBJ2-7	CATSDLNREVGNEQYF	TGTGCCACCAGTGATTTAAACAGGGAGGTAGGAAATGAGCAGTACTTC
14	.	TRBD1	TRBV27	TRBJ1-5	CASSAYRGDQPQHF	TGTGCCAGCAGTGCATACAGGGGGGATCAGCCCCAGCATTTT
15	.	.	TRBV9	TRBJ2-3	CASSVETLPTDTQYF	TGTGCCAGCAGCGTAGAGACCCTCCCCACAGATACGCAGTATTTT
14	.	.	TRBV20-1	TRBJ1-4	CSARPGPTNEKLFF	TGCAGTGCTAGACCGGGACCAACTAATGAAAAACTGTTTTTT
16	.	TRBD2	TRBV15	TRBJ2-2	CATSNLYRGGPGELFF	TGTGCCACCAGCAATTTATATCGGGGGGGCCCCGGGGAGCTGTTTTTT
13	few	TRBD1	TRBV12-3/TRBV12-4	TRBJ1-4	CASNQGAGEKLFF	TGTGCCAGCAACCAGGGGGCGGGTGAAAAACTGTTTTTT
14	.	.	TRBV11-2	TRBJ2-1	CASSSLGRGNEQFF	TGTGCCAGCAGCTCCCTGGGCAGGGGCAATGAGCAGTTCTTC
17	.	TRBD1	TRBV5-1	TRBJ2-4	CASSLDGPGTGYNIQYF	TGCGCCAGCAGCTTGGACGGGCCCGGGACAGGGTACAACATTCAGTACTTC
12	few	.	TRBV11-3	TRBJ2-1	CASSLGFEEQFF	TGTGCCAGCAGCTTAGGGTTTGAGGAGCAGTTCTTC
15	.	TRBD2	TRBV12-3/TRBV12-4	TRBJ2-1	CASSSQLAKNNEQFF	TGTGCCAGCAGTTCCCAACTAGCGAAAAACAATGAGCAGTTCTTC
13	few	.	TRBV6-6	TRBJ2-5	CASSPTSFFEQYF	TGTGCCAGCAGTCCGACTAGTTTTTTTGAGCAGTACTTC
14	.	.	TRBV2	TRBJ2-7	CASSEYGLQLEQYF	TGTGCCAGCAGCGAGTATGGGCTCCAACTAGAGCAGTACTTC
13	.	.	TRBV13	TRBJ2-4	CASSSGRGNIQYF	TGTGCCAGCAGCTCGGGACGGGGAAACATTCAGTACTTC
14	many	.	TRBV7-9	TRBJ1-2	CASRADSNSYGYTF	TGTGCCAGCAGGGCGGACTCAAATAGCTATGGCTACACCTTC
11	.	.	TRBV10-3	TRBJ2-1	CAISANNEQFF	TGTGCCATCAGTGCAAACAATGAGCAGTTCTTC
15	many	.	TRBV3-1	TRBJ2-1	CASSQEGLSYNEQFF	TGTGCCAGCAGCCAAGAGGGACTCTCCTACAATGAGCAGTTCTTC
15	few	.	TRBV20-1	TRBJ2-1	CSARAITGVGNEQFF	TGCAGTGCTAGAGCAATTACGGGAGTAGGCAATGAGCAGTTCTTC
15	.	TRBD2	TRBV11-2	TRBJ2-3	CASRWTSGSSDTQYF	TGTGCCAGCAGGTGGACTAGCGGGAGTAGTGATACGCAGTATTTT
19	.	TRBD2	TRBV4-2	TRBJ2-2	CASSRIAPGLAANTGELFF	TGTGCCAGCAGCCGAATAGCTCCGGGACTAGCGGCGAACACCGGGGAGCTGTTTTTT